The 2 T cell receptor beta chains below come from one sample, sequenced in a study of control samples from healthy donors and cancer patients. Generated by immunoSEQ multiplex PCR, the TCRdb table keeps only in-frame clones and is missing some. The sample holds approximately 50,000 clones; around 87% are singletons and the top ten take more than 12%. Sequenced material: PBMCs. The receptors originated from a man in his sixties with head and neck cancer.

The genes are TRBV6-8 and TRBJ1-2; 8 bases align to TRBD1. The CDR3 extends over 14 amino acids. The J segment lost 4 bases and the V segment lost 6 bases, leaving 7 bases of the junction unmatched. Germline CDR1 reads MNHGY; CDR2 reads SAAAGT. CDR3 region: CASRLRQGSYGYTF. For the CDR3, the DNA is TGTGCCAGCAGGCTACGACAGGGGAGCTATGGCTACACCTTC.

This clone was seen once. CDR3 nucleotide sequence: TGTGCCAGCAGCTTGGGAGGTTGGGGGAATCGGGTGGGTGAGCAGTTCTTC. It translates to CASSLGGWGNRVGEQFF. The chain uses TRBV5-4 and TRBJ2-1; TRBD1 or TRBD2 may be the D gene (5 bases each). The CDR3 is made up of 17 amino acids. The V gene's germline CDR1 is SGHNT and CDR2 YYREEE (reference sequence). V dropped 0 bases and J dropped 9 bases, with 22 bases sitting between them.